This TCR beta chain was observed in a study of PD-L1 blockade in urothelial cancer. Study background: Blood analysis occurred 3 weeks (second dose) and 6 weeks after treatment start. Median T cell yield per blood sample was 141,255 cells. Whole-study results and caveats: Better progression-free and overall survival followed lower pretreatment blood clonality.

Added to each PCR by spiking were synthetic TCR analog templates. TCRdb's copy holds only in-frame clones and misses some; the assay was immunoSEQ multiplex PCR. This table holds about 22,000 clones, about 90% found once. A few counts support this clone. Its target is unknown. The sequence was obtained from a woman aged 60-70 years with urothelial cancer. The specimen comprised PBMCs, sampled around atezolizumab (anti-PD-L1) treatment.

The CDR3 DNA is TGTGCCAGCAGTAACCCCGGACAGGGGAACACTGAAGCTTTCTTT. It is translated as CASSNPGQGNTEAFF. The chain carries TRBV6-5 and TRBJ1-1, with 8 bases aligning to TRBD1. The CDR3 spans 15 residues. Germline V gives CDR1 MNHEY, CDR2 SVGAGI. The V and J ends lost 5 bases and 1 base, in that order; junction bases with no gene match: 6.